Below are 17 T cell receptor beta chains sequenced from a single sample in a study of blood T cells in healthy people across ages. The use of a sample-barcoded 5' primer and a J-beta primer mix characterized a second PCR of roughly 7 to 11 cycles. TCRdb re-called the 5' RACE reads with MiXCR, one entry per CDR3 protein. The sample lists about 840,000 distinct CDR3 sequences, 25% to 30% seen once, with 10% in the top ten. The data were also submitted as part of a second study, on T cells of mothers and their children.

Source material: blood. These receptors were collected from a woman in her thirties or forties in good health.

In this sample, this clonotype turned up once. The CDR3 bases are TGTGCCAGTAGTGCACTACCGGGACAGGGGGCCAAGGGTGGCTACACCTTC. It is translated as CASSALPGQGAKGGYTF. This rearrangement joins TRBV19 to TRBJ1-2; 12 bases fit TRBD1. Germline assignment: CDR1 LNHDA and CDR2 SQIVND (reference sequence). Trimming at V came to 5 bases and at J to 7 bases, leaving 14 bases not matched to a gene. This CDR3 contains 17 residues.

The CDR3, as DNA: TGTGCCAGCAGCTTAGTCAGCAGGACAGGGAACAATGAGCAGTTCTTC. Translation: CASSLVSRTGNNEQFF. V is TRBV7-8 and J is TRBJ2-1; 8 bases line up with TRBD1. Germline V gene sequence: CDR1 SGHVS, CDR2 FQNEAQ. This CDR3 has 16 residues. V lost 1 base, J lost 5 bases, and 7 bases stayed unmatched.

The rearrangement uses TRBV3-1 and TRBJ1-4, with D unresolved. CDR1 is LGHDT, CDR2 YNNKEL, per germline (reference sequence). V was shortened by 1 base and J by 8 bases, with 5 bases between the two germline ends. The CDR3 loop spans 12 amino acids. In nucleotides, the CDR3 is TGTGCCAGCAGCCAAGTGCCAGAAAAACTGTTTTTT. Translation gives CASSQVPEKLFF.

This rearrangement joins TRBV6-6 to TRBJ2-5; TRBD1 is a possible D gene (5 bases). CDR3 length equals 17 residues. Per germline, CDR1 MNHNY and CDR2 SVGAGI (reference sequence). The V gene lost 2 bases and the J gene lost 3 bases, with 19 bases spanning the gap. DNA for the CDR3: TGTGCCAGCAGTTACACCGTCAGGGTGGATATTGAAGAGACCCAGTACTTC. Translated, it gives CASSYTVRVDIEETQYF.

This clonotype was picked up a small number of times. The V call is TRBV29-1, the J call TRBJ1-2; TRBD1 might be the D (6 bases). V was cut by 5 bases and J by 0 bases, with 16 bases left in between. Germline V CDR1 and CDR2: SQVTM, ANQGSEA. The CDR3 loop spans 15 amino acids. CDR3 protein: CSVSQGHLPNYGYTF. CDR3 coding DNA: TGCAGCGTTTCCCAGGGACACTTACCTAACTATGGCTACACCTTC.

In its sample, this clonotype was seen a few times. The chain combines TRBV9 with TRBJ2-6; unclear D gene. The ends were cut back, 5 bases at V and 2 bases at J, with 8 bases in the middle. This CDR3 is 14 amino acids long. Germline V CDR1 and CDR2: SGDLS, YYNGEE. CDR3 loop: CASSLYTGANVLTF. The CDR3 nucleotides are TGTGCCAGCAGTTTATACACTGGGGCCAACGTCCTGACTTTC. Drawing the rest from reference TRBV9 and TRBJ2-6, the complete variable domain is DSGVTQTPKHLITATGQRVTLRCSPRSGDLSVYWYQQSLDQGLQFLIQYYNGEERAKGNILERFSAQQFPDLHSELNLSSLELGDSALYFCASSLYTGANVLTFGAGSRLTVL.

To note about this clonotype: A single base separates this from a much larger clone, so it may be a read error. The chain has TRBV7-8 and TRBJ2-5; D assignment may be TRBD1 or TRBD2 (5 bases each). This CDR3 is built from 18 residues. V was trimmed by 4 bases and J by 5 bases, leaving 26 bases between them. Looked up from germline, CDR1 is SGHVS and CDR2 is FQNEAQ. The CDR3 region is CASSYSFQGRRGQETQYF. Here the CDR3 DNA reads TGTGCCAGCAGCTACTCTTTTCAGGGCCGACGGGGCCAGGAGACCCAGTACTTC.

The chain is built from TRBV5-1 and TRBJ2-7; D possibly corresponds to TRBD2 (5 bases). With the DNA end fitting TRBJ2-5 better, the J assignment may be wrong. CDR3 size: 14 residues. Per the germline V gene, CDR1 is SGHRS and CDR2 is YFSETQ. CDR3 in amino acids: CASSLMAGEETQYF. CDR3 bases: TGCGCCAGCAGCTTGATGGCGGGTGAAGAGACCCAGTACTTC.

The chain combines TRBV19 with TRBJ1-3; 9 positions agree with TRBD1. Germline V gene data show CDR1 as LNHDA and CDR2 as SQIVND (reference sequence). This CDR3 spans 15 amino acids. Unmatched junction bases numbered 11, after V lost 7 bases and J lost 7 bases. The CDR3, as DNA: TGTGCCAGTACCAAACGGACAGGGGTCCGGAACACCATATATTTT. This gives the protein CASTKRTGVRNTIYF. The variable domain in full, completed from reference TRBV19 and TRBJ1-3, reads DGGITQSPKYLFRKEGQNVTLSCEQNLNHDAMYWYRQDPGQGLRLIYYSQIVNDFQKGDIAEGYSVSREKKESFPLTVTSAQKNPTAFYLCASTKRTGVRNTIYFGEGSWLTVV.

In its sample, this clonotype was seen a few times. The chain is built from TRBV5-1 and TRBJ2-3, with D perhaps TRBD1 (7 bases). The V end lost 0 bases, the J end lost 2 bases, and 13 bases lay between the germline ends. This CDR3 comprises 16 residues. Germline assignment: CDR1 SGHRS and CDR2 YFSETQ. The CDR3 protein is CASSLDRGGSTDTQYF. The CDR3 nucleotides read TGCGCCAGCAGCTTGGACAGGGGAGGTTCCACAGATACGCAGTATTTT.

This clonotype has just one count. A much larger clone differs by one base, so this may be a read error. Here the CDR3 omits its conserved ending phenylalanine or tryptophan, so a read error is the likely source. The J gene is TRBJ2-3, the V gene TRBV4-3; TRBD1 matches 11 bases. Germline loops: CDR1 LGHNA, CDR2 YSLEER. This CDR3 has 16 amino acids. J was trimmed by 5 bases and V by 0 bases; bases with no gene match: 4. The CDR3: CASSQELGTGGDTQYC. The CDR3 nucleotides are TGCGCCAGCAGCCAAGAGTTGGGGACAGGGGGAGATACGCAGTATTGT.

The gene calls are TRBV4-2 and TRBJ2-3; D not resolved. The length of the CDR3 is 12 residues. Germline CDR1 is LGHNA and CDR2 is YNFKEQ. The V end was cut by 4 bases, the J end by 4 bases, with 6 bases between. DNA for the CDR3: TGTGCCAGCAGCCCAATGGCAGATACGCAGTATTTT. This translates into CASSPMADTQYF.

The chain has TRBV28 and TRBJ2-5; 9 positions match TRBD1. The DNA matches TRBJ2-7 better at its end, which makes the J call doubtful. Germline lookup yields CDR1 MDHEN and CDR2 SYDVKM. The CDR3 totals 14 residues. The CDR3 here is CASTPGQGPFEQYF. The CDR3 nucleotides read TGTGCCAGCACTCCCGGACAGGGGCCGTTCGAGCAGTACTTC.

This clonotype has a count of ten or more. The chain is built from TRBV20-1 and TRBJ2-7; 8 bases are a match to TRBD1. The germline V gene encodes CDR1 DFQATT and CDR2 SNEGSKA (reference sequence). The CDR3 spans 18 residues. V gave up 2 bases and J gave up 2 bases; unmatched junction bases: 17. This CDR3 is CSARRPLLTGEATYEQYF. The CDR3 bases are TGCAGTGCTAGACGTCCCTTACTGACAGGGGAGGCAACCTACGAGCAGTACTTC.

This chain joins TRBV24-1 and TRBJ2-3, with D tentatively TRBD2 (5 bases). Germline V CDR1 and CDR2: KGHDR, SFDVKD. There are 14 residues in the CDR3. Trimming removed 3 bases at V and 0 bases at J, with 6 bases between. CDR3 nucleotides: TGTGCCACCAGTGATCGACTAAGCACAGATACGCAGTATTTT. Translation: CATSDRLSTDTQYF.

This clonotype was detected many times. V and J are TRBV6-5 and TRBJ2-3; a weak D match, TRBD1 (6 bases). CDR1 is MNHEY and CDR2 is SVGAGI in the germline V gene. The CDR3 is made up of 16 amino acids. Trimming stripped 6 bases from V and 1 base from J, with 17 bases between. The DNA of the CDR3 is TGTGCCAGCAGACGACAGGCGACGATGGGCACAGATACGCAGTATTTT. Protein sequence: CASRRQATMGTDTQYF.

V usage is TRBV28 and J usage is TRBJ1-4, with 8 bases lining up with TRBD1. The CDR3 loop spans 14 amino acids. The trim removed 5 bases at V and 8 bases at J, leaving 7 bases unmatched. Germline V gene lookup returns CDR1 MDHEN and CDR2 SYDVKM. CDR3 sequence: CASSRDRRGEKLFF. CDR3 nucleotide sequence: TGTGCCAGCAGTCGGGACAGGAGGGGGGAAAAACTGTTTTTT.